This T cell receptor beta chain was profiled in a study of response to subunit inactivated influenza vaccine. As regards this clonotype: The antigen is not known.

Trimming shortened V by 0 bases and J by 2 bases, and 11 bases separated the two germline ends. CDR1 and CDR2 (germline): SGHRS, YFSETQ. CDR3 length equals 15 residues. Study results and limitations: It was the authors' suggestion that each seasonal influenza vaccination recruits few new T cells.

TCRdb re-derived calls from the RT-PCR reads in MiXCR, one entry per CDR3 protein. The sample has 650,000 to 800,000 distinct CDR3 sequences, roughly 14% seen once. This chain links TRBV5-1 with TRBJ1-1; the D is unclear. This sample comprised PBMCs from blood, obtained roughly 15 days before vaccination. The source is a man in his fifties or sixties who received an inactivated influenza vaccine. CDR3 coding DNA: TGCGCCAGCAGCTTGGGTGGGCACGACAACACTGAAGCTTTCTTT. This translates into CASSLGGHDNTEAFF. Together with reference TRBV5-1 and TRBJ1-1, the CDR3 gives the full variable domain: KAGVTQTPRYLIKTRGQQVTLSCSPISGHRSVSWYQQTPGQGLQFLFEYFSETQRNKGNFPGRFSGRQFSNSRSEMNVSTLELGDSALYLCASSLGGHDNTEAFFGQGTRLTVV.